The source of this T cell receptor beta chain is a study of cytomegalovirus exposure and HLA in healthy donors. Although they were nominally healthy when sampled, donors likely had unrecorded immune exposures. A multiplex PCR was run with 60 Vbeta primers and 13 Jbeta primers. Some clones are missing from TCRdb's copy, which holds only in-frame ones; the method was immunoSEQ multiplex PCR. The data contain roughly 200,000 clones, approximately 87% of them singletons. The sample was PBMCs. This clonotype was sampled from a man aged 25-40 years in good health and CMV-seronegative.

CDR3 protein: CASSQGDQPQHF. In nucleotides, the CDR3 is TGTGCCAGCAGCCAAGGAGATCAGCCCCAGCATTTT. The chain combines TRBV14 with TRBJ1-5; D call uncertain. This CDR3 has 12 amino acids. Deletions cut 1 base from V and 5 bases from J, with 3 bases between. Germline values: CDR1 SGHDN, CDR2 FVKESK.